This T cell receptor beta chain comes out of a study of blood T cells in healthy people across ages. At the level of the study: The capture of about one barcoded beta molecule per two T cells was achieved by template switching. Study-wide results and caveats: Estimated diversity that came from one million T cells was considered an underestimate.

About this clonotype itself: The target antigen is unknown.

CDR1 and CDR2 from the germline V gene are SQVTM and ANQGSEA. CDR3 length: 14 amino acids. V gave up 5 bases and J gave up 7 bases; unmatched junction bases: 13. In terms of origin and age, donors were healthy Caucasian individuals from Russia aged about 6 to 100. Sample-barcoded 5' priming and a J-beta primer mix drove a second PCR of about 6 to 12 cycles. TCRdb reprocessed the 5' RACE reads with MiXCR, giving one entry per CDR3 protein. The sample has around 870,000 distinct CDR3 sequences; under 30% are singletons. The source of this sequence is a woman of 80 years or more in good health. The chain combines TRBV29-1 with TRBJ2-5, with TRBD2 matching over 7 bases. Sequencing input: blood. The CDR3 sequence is CSVLRGEGTGTQYF. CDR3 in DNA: TGCAGCGTTCTACGGGGGGAGGGAACGGGGACCCAGTACTTC.